These 25 T cell receptor beta chains share one sample of origin, sequenced in a study of blood T cell repertoires in COVID-19. The data were produced by immunoSEQ multiplex PCR, yet TCRdb's version contains in-frame clones alone and is incomplete. The sample shows about 270,000 clones, under 95% of them seen only once. The material sequenced was PBMCs or T cells enriched from blood (not recorded which). Receptors originate from a man aged 35 to 55 who had been exposed to COVID-19.

The rearrangement joins TRBV6-2 or TRBV6-3 to TRBJ2-2; the D gene is possibly TRBD2 (6 bases). Germline V gene sequence: CDR1 MNHEY, CDR2 SVGEGT. The CDR3 length is 12 residues. V was shortened by 6 bases and J by 7 bases, with 9 bases between the two germline ends. CDR3 in DNA: TGTGCCAGCAGCCCCGGGGGCGGGGAGCTGTTTTTT. This encodes CASSPGGGELFF.

The chain joins TRBV5-1 to TRBJ2-3, with D tentatively TRBD2 (5 bases). Germline CDR1 and CDR2: SGHRS and YFSETQ. V lost 1 base, J lost 2 bases, and 8 bases lay in between. The CDR3 sequence is 14 residues long. CDR3 in DNA: TGCGCCAGCAGCTTGCCCGGGGTCACAGATACGCAGTATTTT. Translated: CASSLPGVTDTQYF.

This chain connects TRBV4-3 to TRBJ1-2; weak D call: TRBD1 (6 bases). The germline V and J ends were trimmed by 0 bases and 8 bases, with 13 bases remaining between them. The germline V gene has CDR1 LGHNA and CDR2 YSLEER. The CDR3 loop spans 14 amino acids. The CDR3 protein is CASSQDRDILGYTF. Written as DNA, the CDR3 is TGCGCCAGCAGCCAAGACCGGGACATTCTCGGCTACACCTTC.

The chain couples TRBV11-1 to TRBJ1-1; 9 nucleotides match TRBD1. CDR1 SGHAT and CDR2 FQDESV come from the germline V gene (reference sequence). Unmatched junction bases numbered 8, after V lost 5 bases and J lost 7 bases. CDR3 size: 14 residues. CDR3 coding DNA: TGTGCCAGCAGCCGACGGACAGGGGCGAATGAAGCTTTCTTT. Encoded protein: CASSRRTGANEAFF. Full variable domain (missing parts from reference TRBV11-1 and TRBJ1-1): EAEVAQSPRYKITEKSQAVAFWCDPISGHATLYWYRQILGQGPELLVQFQDESVVDDSQLPKDRFSAERLKGVDSTLKIQPAELGDSAMYLCASSRRTGANEAFFGQGTRLTVV.

The chain carries TRBV28 and TRBJ1-6; no definite D call. Between the trimmed V and J ends, which lost 5 bases and 7 bases, there was a span of 12 bases. The CDR3 has 14 amino acids. Germline CDR1 is MDHEN and CDR2 is SYDVKM. DNA of the CDR3: TGTGCCAGCAGTCTCGGACGGGAGAATTCACCCCTCCACTTT. This codes for CASSLGRENSPLHF.

The chain is built from TRBV7-9 and TRBJ2-7; D might be TRBD1 (6 bases). The CDR3 length is 16 residues. CDR1 and CDR2 from the germline V gene are SEHNR and FQNEAQ (reference sequence). V shed 1 base and J shed 5 bases, with 18 bases lying between them. The DNA of the CDR3 is TGTGCCAGCAGCTTAGTAGGTCGTCTGGGGGCGGACGAGCAGTACTTC. Translated, it gives CASSLVGRLGADEQYF.

The V gene is TRBV6-2 or TRBV6-3, the J gene TRBJ2-3; TRBD1 aligns across 9 bases. This CDR3 comprises 15 residues. V was pared by 6 bases and J by 6 bases, with 10 bases of the junction left unmatched. The germline CDR1 and CDR2 sequences are MNHEY and SVGEGT. The CDR3 here is CASSLRDRVDDTQYF. The DNA for the CDR3 is TGTGCCAGCAGCCTCCGGGACAGGGTGGACGATACGCAGTATTTT.

This clone was seen more than once but under ten times. V is TRBV28 and J is TRBJ1-5; the D gene is possibly TRBD1 (6 bases). Looked up from germline, CDR1 is MDHEN and CDR2 is SYDVKM. This CDR3 has 13 amino acids. V was clipped by 7 bases and J by 7 bases, with 14 bases between them. The CDR3 region is CASIPLQGQPQHF. CDR3 nucleotides: TGTGCCAGCATCCCCTTACAGGGACAGCCCCAGCATTTT.

The genes are TRBV15 and TRBJ2-7; no clear D gene. The V gene's germline CDR1 is LNHNV and CDR2 YYDKDF (reference sequence). This CDR3 contains 15 residues. V was trimmed by 0 bases and J by 2 bases, leaving 11 bases between them. The CDR3 DNA reads as TGTGCCACCAGCAGAGATTACAGAAGACCCTACGAGCAGTACTTC. It codes for CATSRDYRRPYEQYF.

V usage is TRBV5-6 and J usage is TRBJ1-3, with a weak D call TRBD1 (5 bases). Trimming pared 6 bases from V and 1 base from J, leaving 14 bases between. The CDR3 is 15 residues long. Germline V gives CDR1 SGHDT, CDR2 YYEEEE. CDR3 sequence (DNA): TGTGCCAGCAACCTAGGGGAGGGGTCTGGAAACACCATATATTTT. It yields the protein CASNLGEGSGNTIYF.

The rearrangement joins TRBV9 to TRBJ2-1, with D possibly TRBD2 on 6 matching bases. The germline V gene encodes CDR1 SGDLS and CDR2 YYNGEE. The germline V and J ends were trimmed by 4 bases and 10 bases, with 18 bases remaining between them. The CDR3 spans 14 residues. CDR3 DNA: TGTGCCAGCAGCTATGGACTGGGGGAGGTGGAGCAGTTCTTC. Residues: CASSYGLGEVEQFF.

The chain employs TRBV21-1 and TRBJ1-1; the table names TRBD1, a call not compared with the DNA. TRBV21-1 is labeled a pseudogene. This CDR3 is built from 13 residues. The CDR3 is CASSRDRVDEAFF. CDR3 DNA sequence: TGTGCCAGCAGCCGGGACAGGGTGGATGAAGCTTTCTTT.

The rearrangement joins TRBV4-3 to TRBJ2-7; 12 bases agree with TRBD2. V was pared by 3 bases and J by 2 bases, with 5 bases of the junction left unmatched. From germline, CDR1 is LGHNA and CDR2 YSLEER. CDR3 size: 16 residues. In nucleotides, the CDR3 is TGCGCCAGCAGCCAGCTTTGGACTAGCGGGACCTACGAGCAGTACTTC. It specifies CASSQLWTSGTYEQYF.

The chain links TRBV15 to TRBJ2-7, with 7 bases matching TRBD1. V lost 0 bases and J lost 2; bases outside the gene matches: 4. There are 15 residues in the CDR3. The V gene's germline CDR1 is LNHNV and CDR2 YYDKDF (reference sequence). The CDR3 loop reads CATSRETGFPYEQYF. CDR3 sequence (DNA): TGTGCCACCAGCAGAGAGACAGGGTTTCCCTACGAGCAGTACTTC.

The CDR3 is CASSKSAGANVLTF. The CDR3 DNA sequence: TGTGCCAGCAGCAAATCGGCTGGGGCCAACGTCCTGACTTTC. The chain joins TRBV21-1 to TRBJ2-6; the D segment call TRBD2 is taken from the table without a DNA check. TRBV21-1 constitutes a pseudogene. This CDR3 is built from 14 residues.

The chain is built from TRBV6-4 and TRBJ2-1; 11 bases are a match to TRBD1. Germline V gene data show CDR1 as MRHNA and CDR2 as SNTAGT. The CDR3 extends over 15 amino acids. V gave up 5 bases and J gave up 4 bases; unmatched junction bases: 4. The DNA for the CDR3 is TGTGCCAGCAGTACCGGACAGGGGGCTTACAATGAGCAGTTCTTC. Protein: CASSTGQGAYNEQFF.

This chain joins TRBV2 and TRBJ2-7; 7 bases align to TRBD1. V lost 7 bases, J lost 4 bases, and 10 bases stayed unmatched. This CDR3 spans 14 amino acids. Germline V CDR1 and CDR2: SNHLY, FYNNEI. The CDR3 DNA reads TGTGCCAGCACCTCCGAAGGGGGCGCGTACGAGCAGTACTTC. It is translated as CASTSEGGAYEQYF.

This chain connects TRBV5-1 to TRBJ2-5, with TRBD1 identical over 7 bases. The germline V gene has CDR1 SGHRS and CDR2 YFSETQ. The junction had 12 bases not matched to a gene; V was cut back by 0 bases and J by 7 bases. This CDR3 spans 16 amino acids. For the CDR3, the DNA is TGCGCCAGCAGCTTGGATGGGAGACAGGGAATCGGGACCCAGTACTTC. Its protein is CASSLDGRQGIGTQYF.

In DNA, the CDR3 is TGCGCCAGCAGCTTGGCCGGGACAGGGGGTAATTCACCCCTCCACTTT. This gives the protein CASSLAGTGGNSPLHF. The chain recombines TRBV5-1 with TRBJ1-6; 11 positions agree with TRBD1. CDR3 length equals 16 residues. CDR1 and CDR2 (germline): SGHRS, YFSETQ. With V trimmed by 0 bases and J by 6 bases, 2 bases remained unmatched.

V and J are TRBV11-1 and TRBJ1-1, with D possibly TRBD1 on 6 matching bases. The CDR3 has 14 residues. Germline V gene sequence: CDR1 SGHAT, CDR2 FQDESV (reference sequence). V lost 2 bases to trimming and J lost 5 bases, with 12 bases between them. CDR3 in amino acids: CASSLRAGVTEAFF. DNA for the CDR3: TGTGCCAGCAGCTTACGTGCAGGGGTAACTGAAGCTTTCTTT.

The chain has TRBV10-3 and TRBJ1-1, with TRBD1 matching over 7 bases. V shed 0 bases, J shed 5 bases, and the junction held 9 bases outside the gene matches. This CDR3 spans 16 amino acids. The germline CDR1 and CDR2 sequences are ENHRY and SYGVKD. The CDR3 sequence is CAISESWRGLGTEAFF. The DNA of the CDR3 is TGTGCCATCAGTGAGTCGTGGAGGGGGCTGGGGACTGAAGCTTTCTTT.

V gene TRBV19 combines with J gene TRBJ1-4; TRBD1 matches at 7 bases. Germline CDR1 LNHDA, CDR2 SQIVND (reference sequence). The V segment lost 4 bases and the J segment 8 bases; nucleotides outside the gene matches: 10. The CDR3 sequence is 15 residues long. The CDR3 is CASSTTGLASEKLFF. The CDR3 bases are TGTGCCAGTAGTACGACAGGGTTGGCCAGCGAAAAACTGTTTTTT.

The chain carries TRBV29-1 and TRBJ1-2; D is possibly TRBD1 (6 bases). CDR1 and CDR2 (germline): SQVTM, ANQGSEA. V dropped 7 bases and J dropped 4 bases, with 16 bases sitting between them. The CDR3 loop spans 13 amino acids. Here the CDR3 reads CSAWKGEVYGYTF. The CDR3 nucleotides are TGCAGCGCCTGGAAGGGGGAAGTCTATGGCTACACCTTC.

Comments on this clone: The junction differs from germline at one of its ends, possibly a read error. The chain links TRBV9 to TRBJ1-6; 8 bases are shared with TRBD1. The CDR3 is 14 amino acids. Germline loops: CDR1 SGDLS, CDR2 YYNGEE. The CDR3 DNA reads as TGTGCCAGCAGCGCCGGACAGGGAGATTCACCCCTCTACTTT. Protein: CASSAGQGDSPLYF.

The chain couples TRBV10-3 to TRBJ1-5; TRBD1 matches at 8 bases. Germline V lookup: CDR1 ENHRY, CDR2 SYGVKD. J lost 1 base, V lost 10 bases, and 6 bases had no gene match. The CDR3 has 14 residues. The CDR3 sequence: CATTTGVSNQPQHF. The CDR3 DNA is TGTGCCACAACGACAGGGGTCAGCAATCAGCCCCAGCATTTT.